The next 24 T cell receptor beta chains were all read from a single sample in a study of blood T cell repertoires in COVID-19. Assay used: immunoSEQ multiplex PCR; TCRdb lists only in-frame clones, some missing. The sample consists of 140,000 or so clones, just under 90% of them appearing once. Sequenced: peripheral blood. These receptors all come from a woman between 45 and 60 years old with active or convalescent COVID-19.

The V gene is TRBV7-9, the J gene TRBJ1-1; D uncertain. Germline assignment: CDR1 SEHNR and CDR2 FQNEAQ (reference sequence). CDR3 length: 15 amino acids. The V end was cut by 2 bases, the J end by 5 bases, with 15 bases between. The CDR3 spells CASSLSFAGGTEAFF. The CDR3, as DNA: TGTGCCAGCAGCTTAAGTTTTGCAGGAGGGACTGAAGCTTTCTTT.

The CDR3 here is CASSLDRGLGNTIYF. In nucleotides, the CDR3 is TGTGCCAGCAGCTTGGACAGGGGACTCGGAAACACCATATATTTT. The gene calls are TRBV5-4 and TRBJ1-3; TRBD1 matches at 7 bases. The J segment lost 4 bases and the V segment lost 0 bases, leaving 4 bases of the junction unmatched. The V gene's germline CDR1 is SGHNT and CDR2 YYREEE (reference sequence). The CDR3 contains 15 residues.

This clone has just a few counts. This sequence joins TRBV19 and TRBJ1-1; no clear D gene. This CDR3 has 13 amino acids. V was trimmed by 7 bases and J by 1 base, leaving 10 bases between them. Per the germline V gene, CDR1 is LNHDA and CDR2 is SQIVND (reference sequence). The CDR3 reads CASTTRQNTEAFF. The CDR3 region has the DNA TGTGCCAGTACAACAAGACAGAACACTGAAGCTTTCTTT.

The V call is TRBV27, the J call TRBJ1-2, with D possibly matching TRBD1 (5 bases). The CDR3 extends over 15 amino acids. From germline, CDR1 is MNHEY and CDR2 SMNVEV (reference sequence). Trimming took 0 bases from V and 5 from J, leaving 13 bases between them. CDR3 in amino acids: CASSLSRAGPYGYTF. CDR3 coding DNA: TGTGCCAGCAGTTTATCTCGGGCAGGGCCTTATGGCTACACCTTC.

The rearrangement uses TRBV2 and TRBJ2-2; 7 nucleotides align to TRBD1. CDR1 is SNHLY, CDR2 FYNNEI, per germline. This CDR3 comprises 14 residues. Losses at the gene ends were 8 bases for V and 0 bases for J; bases not matched to a gene: 3. The CDR3 DNA is TGTGCCAGCCCCGGGACAGCGAACACCGGGGAGCTGTTTTTT. It encodes CASPGTANTGELFF. The variable domain in full, completed from reference TRBV2 and TRBJ2-2, reads EPEVTQTPSHQVTQMGQEVILRCVPISNHLYFYWYRQILGQKVEFLVSFYNNEISEKSEIFDDQFSVERPDGSNFTLKIRSTKLEDSAMYFCASPGTANTGELFFGEGSRLTVL.

This sequence joins TRBV11-2 and TRBJ1-3; TRBD1 might be the D (6 bases). CDR1 SGHAT and CDR2 FQNNGV come from the germline V gene. The CDR3 is 15 amino acids. V was pared by 5 bases and J by 1 base, with 12 bases between. As DNA, the CDR3 is TGTGCCAGCAGCCCGGTACAGGGTTCTGGAAACACCATATATTTT. Its protein product is CASSPVQGSGNTIYF.

V and J are TRBV7-8 and TRBJ2-7; TRBD2 aligns across 14 bases. Germline V gene data show CDR1 as SGHVS and CDR2 as FQNEAQ. The CDR3 is 14 residues long. Trimming at V came to 5 bases and at J to 13 bases, leaving 10 bases not matched to a gene. CDR3 bases: TGTGCCAGCAGCATAGGACTAGCGGGAGGTCCGACATACTTC. Residues: CASSIGLAGGPTYF.

CDR3: CASSLQGTGNTIYF. In nucleotides, the CDR3 is TGCGCCAGCAGCTTACAGGGAACTGGAAACACCATATATTTT. This chain joins TRBV5-1 and TRBJ1-3, with D perhaps TRBD1 (6 bases). The CDR3 sequence is 14 residues long. CDR1 SGHRS and CDR2 YFSETQ come from the germline V gene. The V and J ends lost 2 bases and 2 bases respectively, with 8 bases between them.

This clone is a singleton in its sample. This rearrangement joins TRBV5-1 to TRBJ2-2; a possible D gene is TRBD1 (6 bases). CDR3 length: 18 amino acids. Germline V gene sequence: CDR1 SGHRS, CDR2 YFSETQ. V was pared by 0 bases and J by 0 bases, with 15 bases between. CDR3 nucleotides: TGCGCCAGCAGCTTGGAACCGGGACACCCCGCGAACACCGGGGAGCTGTTTTTT. Encoded protein: CASSLEPGHPANTGELFF. Full variable domain (rest looked up from reference TRBV5-1 and TRBJ2-2): KAGVTQTPRYLIKTRGQQVTLSCSPISGHRSVSWYQQTPGQGLQFLFEYFSETQRNKGNFPGRFSGRQFSNSRSEMNVSTLELGDSALYLCASSLEPGHPANTGELFFGEGSRLTVL.

This chain joins TRBV6-1 and TRBJ1-2, with 7 bases fitting TRBD1. Germline lookup yields CDR1 MNHNS and CDR2 SASEGT. V lost 1 base to trimming and J lost 4 bases; unmatched junction nucleotides: 3. This CDR3 contains 14 residues. CDR3 amino acids: CASSEVTGIYGYTF. The CDR3 DNA follows: TGTGCCAGCAGTGAAGTGACAGGGATCTATGGCTACACCTTC.

The chain joins TRBV6-5 to TRBJ1-1, with D possibly TRBD1 on 5 matching bases. The CDR3 sequence is 15 residues long. From germline, CDR1 is MNHEY and CDR2 SVGAGI. Trimming cost V 0 bases and J 1 base, with 9 bases left between them. The CDR3 DNA is TGTGCCAGCAGTTACTCAGCACAGGCGAACACTGAAGCTTTCTTT. Its translation is CASSYSAQANTEAFF.

The chain is built from TRBV30 and TRBJ2-3, with TRBD2 matching over 7 bases. After removal of 0 bases from V and 4 bases from J, the junction contained 7 bases not matched to a gene. This CDR3 has 15 amino acids. From germline, CDR1 is GTSNPN and CDR2 SVGIG (reference sequence). The chain's CDR3 is CAWSVIGTIPDTQYF. The CDR3 bases are TGTGCCTGGAGTGTCATTGGGACTATTCCAGATACGCAGTATTTT.

V is TRBV28 and J is TRBJ1-2, with TRBD1 as a possible D gene (5 bases). The V end lost 2 bases, the J end lost 3 bases, and 7 bases lay between the germline ends. CDR3 size: 13 residues. Germline V lookup: CDR1 MDHEN, CDR2 SYDVKM. CDR3 region: CASSLTRDYGYTF. The CDR3, as DNA: TGTGCCAGCAGTTTAACCAGGGACTATGGCTACACCTTC.

The rearrangement joins TRBV27 to TRBJ2-1; 11 nucleotides align to TRBD2. The CDR3 has 16 amino acids. Trimming at V came to 5 bases and at J to 6 bases, leaving 9 bases not matched to a gene. Per germline, CDR1 MNHEY and CDR2 SMNVEV (reference sequence). CDR3 sequence (DNA): TGTGCCAGCAGTCGAATCGGACTAGCGGGCCCCAATGAGCAGTTCTTC. Protein product: CASSRIGLAGPNEQFF.

The chain employs TRBV7-3 and TRBJ2-1, with 10 positions matching TRBD2. The trim removed 1 base at V and 6 bases at J, leaving 3 bases unmatched. Germline V gives CDR1 SGHTA, CDR2 FQGTGA. This CDR3 comprises 15 residues. The CDR3 region is CASSLIAGGLNEQFF. The CDR3 DNA reads as TGTGCCAGCAGCTTAATAGCGGGAGGACTCAATGAGCAGTTCTTC.

The rearrangement links TRBV9 to TRBJ2-1, with a possible D match to TRBD2 (6 bases). The CDR3 contains 15 residues. V was clipped by 0 bases and J by 5 bases, with 12 bases between them. Germline CDR1 SGDLS, CDR2 YYNGEE. CDR3 in amino acids: CASSVAGVAHNEQFF. CDR3 DNA: TGTGCCAGCAGCGTAGCGGGAGTAGCACACAATGAGCAGTTCTTC.

CDR3 sequence reads: CASSLRGARNEQFF. The DNA for the CDR3 is TGTGCCAGCAGTTTACGGGGGGCGCGAAATGAGCAGTTCTTC. This rearrangement joins TRBV27 to TRBJ2-1, with D tentatively TRBD2 (7 bases). This CDR3 has 14 amino acids. Germline lookup yields CDR1 MNHEY and CDR2 SMNVEV (reference sequence). The V end was cut by 2 bases, the J end by 7 bases, with 12 bases between.

A single count supports this clone. The chain employs TRBV13 and TRBJ1-3; TRBD1 matches 8 bases. The germline CDR1 and CDR2 sequences are PRHDT and FYEKMQ (reference sequence). The junction had 5 bases not matched to a gene; V was cut back by 3 bases and J by 4 bases. The CDR3 totals 15 residues. This CDR3 is CASSFSTGAGNTIYF. The CDR3 nucleotides are TGTGCCAGCAGCTTTTCGACAGGGGCCGGAAACACCATATATTTT.

The chain combines TRBV6-4 with TRBJ2-1, with 7 bases lining up with TRBD1. The length of the CDR3 is 13 residues. J gave up 6 bases and V 6 bases, and 5 bases lay outside the gene matches. The V gene's germline CDR1 is MRHNA and CDR2 SNTAGT. CDR3: CASSAGDSNEQFF. Written as DNA, the CDR3 is TGTGCCAGCAGCGCCGGGGACAGCAATGAGCAGTTCTTC.

The genes are TRBV4-1 and TRBJ1-2, with 7 bases matching TRBD1. The V and J ends lost 6 bases and 10 bases, in that order; junction bases with no gene match: 8. Per the germline V gene, CDR1 is MGHRA and CDR2 is YSYEKL. The CDR3 sequence is 12 residues long. The CDR3 region has the DNA TGCGCCAGCAGTTACAGACAGGGCCTCTACACCTTC. It codes for CASSYRQGLYTF.

The gene calls are TRBV27 and TRBJ2-1, with D possibly matching TRBD2 (6 bases). Germline V gene sequence: CDR1 MNHEY, CDR2 SMNVEV (reference sequence). Trimming shortened V by 8 bases and J by 2 bases, and 22 bases separated the two germline ends. The CDR3 is made up of 17 amino acids. CDR3: CASLRTPPAGPYNEQFF. The DNA of the CDR3 is TGTGCCAGCCTTCGGACCCCACCGGCGGGGCCCTACAATGAGCAGTTCTTC.

The genes are TRBV7-9 and TRBJ2-1; D unresolved. V lost 6 bases, J lost 2 bases, and 5 bases lay in between. Per germline, CDR1 SEHNR and CDR2 FQNEAQ (reference sequence). The CDR3 is 12 amino acids. The CDR3: CASSQTYNEQFF. Here the CDR3 DNA reads TGTGCCAGCAGTCAAACCTACAATGAGCAGTTCTTC.

The chain combines TRBV10-3 with TRBJ2-7; tentatively, D is TRBD1 (6 bases). V lost 7 bases and J lost 3, with 10 bases in between. The germline V gene has CDR1 ENHRY and CDR2 SYGVKD. This CDR3 is 12 amino acids long. Here the CDR3 reads CAIIGDNYEQYF. The CDR3 DNA is TGTGCCATCATCGGGGACAACTACGAGCAGTACTTC.

The chain combines TRBV27 with TRBJ2-7; 7 bases map to TRBD2. The V and J ends lost 6 bases and 2 bases, in that order; junction bases with no gene match: 10. The CDR3 is made up of 15 amino acids. CDR1 and CDR2 from the germline V gene are MNHEY and SMNVEV (reference sequence). CDR3 protein: CASRFMGGRAYEQYF. As DNA, the CDR3 is TGTGCCAGCAGATTTATGGGGGGGAGGGCCTACGAGCAGTACTTC.